Listed here are 29 T cell receptor beta chains from one sample, sequenced in a study of patients and donors after allogeneic stem cell transplantation. From the RT-PCR reads, TCRdb called clonotypes with MiXCR, one entry per CDR3 protein. The sample includes about 110,000 distinct CDR3 sequences, around 36% of them seen just once. Specimen: blood, either unsorted or a sorted T cell fraction (not recorded which). These receptors all stem from a human donor who was either an allogeneic HSCT recipient or a stem cell or donor lymphocyte infusion donor (not recorded which). It is not recorded whose cells these are; they may come from a transplant donor.

This clonotype has more than one count but fewer than ten. The J gene is TRBJ1-4, the V gene TRBV7-2; TRBD1 is a possible D gene (6 bases). This CDR3 is 14 amino acids long. Trimming left V 5 bases short and J 5 bases short, with 12 bases between. Per the germline V gene, CDR1 is SGHTA and CDR2 is FQGNSA. CDR3 in DNA: TGTGCCAGCAGCCGAGACAGGCGGAATGAAAAACTGTTTTTT. Translation: CASSRDRRNEKLFF.

This clonotype has just one count. This chain connects TRBV6-5 to TRBJ2-2; D call uncertain. Trimming shortened V by 0 bases and J by 6 bases, and 11 bases separated the two germline ends. The CDR3 is 15 amino acids. Germline CDR1 and CDR2: MNHEY and SVGAGI. The CDR3 DNA sequence: TGTGCCAGCAGTTACTCTGGCCTAGTATCCGGGGAGCTGTTTTTT. Translated: CASSYSGLVSGELFF.

V is TRBV18 and J is TRBJ2-7; D is perhaps TRBD1 or TRBD2 (6 bases each). The germline CDR1 and CDR2 sequences are KGHSH and LQKENI. The length of the CDR3 is 14 residues. V was shortened by 5 bases and J by 0 bases, with 11 bases between the two germline ends. CDR3 nucleotides: TGTGCCAGCTCAGCGGGACAAAGCTCCTACGAGCAGTACTTC. It encodes CASSAGQSSYEQYF.

The chain employs TRBV20-1 and TRBJ1-1, with D possibly matching TRBD1 (6 bases). Germline CDR1 is DFQATT and CDR2 is SNEGSKA (reference sequence). Trimming took 5 bases from V and 0 from J, leaving 10 bases between them. The CDR3 is made up of 13 amino acids. The CDR3, as DNA: TGCAGTGCTCTAGACAGGCTGAACACTGAAGCTTTCTTT. This encodes CSALDRLNTEAFF.

This clonotype was seen a handful of times. The genes are TRBV18 and TRBJ1-5; D gene unclear. V was pared by 3 bases and J by 8 bases, with 8 bases between. The germline gives CDR1 KGHSH, CDR2 LQKENI. The CDR3 covers 12 residues. This CDR3 reads CASSPPGEPQHF. The CDR3 DNA reads TGTGCCAGCTCACCCCCCGGGGAGCCCCAGCATTTT.

This clonotype was found a few times. The CDR3 reads CASSLALDRLEAFF. CDR3 bases: TGTGCCAGCAGCTTAGCATTAGACAGGCTTGAAGCTTTCTTT. V usage is TRBV7-9 and J usage is TRBJ1-1; tentative D call: TRBD1 (6 bases). Germline V gene lookup returns CDR1 SEHNR and CDR2 FQNEAQ (reference sequence). With 0 bases removed from V and 7 bases from J, the gap between germline ends came to 12 bases. The CDR3 loop spans 14 amino acids.

This chain links TRBV4-3 with TRBJ2-3; unclear D gene. The V gene's germline CDR1 is LGHNA and CDR2 YSLEER. The CDR3 totals 13 residues. V lost 3 bases to trimming and J lost 5 bases, with 9 bases between them. The DNA of the CDR3 is TGCGCCAGCAGCCACGGTCTGGGAGATACGCAGTATTTT. Translation gives CASSHGLGDTQYF.

The gene calls are TRBV15 and TRBJ2-7, with a tentative D call TRBD1 (6 bases). Trimming took 7 bases from V and 0 from J, leaving 16 bases between them. Germline CDR1 is LNHNV and CDR2 is YYDKDF (reference sequence). This CDR3 is 15 amino acids long. This CDR3 reads CATKDSQGPSYEQYF. In DNA, the CDR3 is TGTGCCACCAAGGATTCCCAGGGGCCCTCCTACGAGCAGTACTTC.

CDR3 in DNA: TGTGCCAGCAGTATCCCGACTAGCGAACACTCCTACGAGCAGTACTTC. Translating it yields CASSIPTSEHSYEQYF. This chain connects TRBV28 to TRBJ2-7; 8 bases align to TRBD2. The CDR3 has 16 amino acids. After removal of 5 bases from V and 0 bases from J, the junction contained 9 bases not matched to a gene. CDR1 and CDR2 from the germline V gene are MDHEN and SYDVKM. The full variable domain, rest sourced from reference TRBV28 and TRBJ2-7, is DVKVTQSSRYLVKRTGEKVFLECVQDMDHENMFWYRQDPGLGLRLIYFSYDVKMKEKGDIPEGYSVSREKKERFSLILESASTNQTSMYLCASSIPTSEHSYEQYFGPGTRLTVT.

The chain is built from TRBV6-2 or TRBV6-3 and TRBJ2-4, with 11 bases aligning to TRBD2. V lost 5 bases and J lost 2; bases outside the gene matches: 11. The germline V gene has CDR1 MNHEY and CDR2 SVGEGT. CDR3 length: 18 amino acids. The CDR3 reads CASSTTSGRAGTKNIQYF. The CDR3 DNA reads TGTGCCAGCAGTACCACTAGCGGGAGAGCGGGGACCAAAAACATTCAGTACTTC.

This clonotype was found a few times. The V call is TRBV7-2, the J call TRBJ1-2, with D maybe TRBD1 (6 bases). V lost 4 bases to trimming and J lost 3 bases, with 12 bases between them. The CDR3 loop spans 14 amino acids. Germline CDR1 and CDR2: SGHTA and FQGNSA. The DNA for the CDR3 is TGTGCCAGCAGCTCCCAGAGGGGGGACTATGGCTACACCTTC. It yields the protein CASSSQRGDYGYTF.

This clonotype has more than one count but fewer than ten. The J gene is TRBJ2-7, the V gene TRBV20-1; 8 positions match TRBD2. The J segment lost 5 bases and the V segment lost 1 base, leaving 4 bases of the junction unmatched. The V gene's germline CDR1 is DFQATT and CDR2 SNEGSKA (reference sequence). The CDR3 is made up of 13 amino acids. CDR3 loop: CSARVGTSNEQYF. The CDR3 DNA reads TGCAGTGCTAGAGTAGGGACTAGTAACGAGCAGTACTTC.

The chain couples TRBV20-1 to TRBJ2-1; D might be TRBD1 (5 bases). Trimming removed 2 bases at V and 5 bases at J, with 10 bases between. The CDR3 runs to 13 residues. Germline CDR1 reads DFQATT; CDR2 reads SNEGSKA (reference sequence). The CDR3: CSARRGRNNEQFF. For the CDR3, the DNA is TGCAGTGCTAGAAGGGGTCGGAACAATGAGCAGTTCTTC.

The chain is built from TRBV28 and TRBJ1-1; 8 bases are a match to TRBD1. Per the germline V gene, CDR1 is MDHEN and CDR2 is SYDVKM. This CDR3 region has 13 residues. Losses at the gene ends were 6 bases for V and 3 bases for J; bases not matched to a gene: 3. The DNA of the CDR3 is TGTGCCAGCAGGGGACAGGCGGACACTGAAGCTTTCTTT. It is translated as CASRGQADTEAFF.

The V and J genes are TRBV29-1 and TRBJ2-7; D not certain. Trimming cost V 8 bases and J 3 bases, with 8 bases left between them. The CDR3 is 10 amino acids. Germline V CDR1 and CDR2: SQVTM, ANQGSEA. The CDR3 DNA follows: TGCAGCCTTCATATCTACGAGCAGTACTTC. This translates into CSLHIYEQYF.

This clonotype was detected a few times. The J gene is TRBJ1-1, the V gene TRBV20-1; D unresolved. The V and J ends lost 0 bases and 8 bases respectively, with 10 bases between them. The germline V gene encodes CDR1 DFQATT and CDR2 SNEGSKA (reference sequence). This CDR3 has 12 residues. CDR3 sequence: CSARDRYWEAFF. CDR3 bases: TGCAGTGCTAGAGACCGGTATTGGGAAGCTTTCTTT.

The chain couples TRBV18 to TRBJ1-3; D is possibly TRBD1 (6 bases). Germline CDR1 KGHSH, CDR2 LQKENI. CDR3 length: 17 amino acids. Trimming took off 3 bases at V and 0 bases at J, with 15 bases between the two ends. The CDR3 nucleotides are TGTGCCAGCTCACCGGACAGATTCGAGCTCTCTGGAAACACCATATATTTT. As protein: CASSPDRFELSGNTIYF.

The genes are TRBV6-2 or TRBV6-3 and TRBJ2-7; D remains ambiguous. Germline loops: CDR1 MNHEY, CDR2 SVGEGT. V dropped 6 bases and J dropped 2 bases, with 8 bases sitting between them. The CDR3 covers 12 residues. The CDR3: CASSYTTYEQYF. The DNA of the CDR3 is TGTGCCAGCAGCTACACCACCTACGAGCAGTACTTC.

This chain connects TRBV7-9 to TRBJ2-1; no clear D gene. V was trimmed by 3 bases and J by 7 bases, leaving 16 bases between them. CDR1 SEHNR and CDR2 FQNEAQ come from the germline V gene (reference sequence). This CDR3 region has 15 residues. CDR3 coding DNA: TGTGCCAGCAGCTTTCGGGTGAAGCTGATGAATGAGCAGTTCTTC. It codes for CASSFRVKLMNEQFF.

This clonotype was detected only a few times. The chain employs TRBV6-2 or TRBV6-3 and TRBJ1-1; unclear D gene. Trimming pared 6 bases from V and 1 base from J, leaving 12 bases between. The CDR3 covers 14 residues. CDR1 is MNHEY, CDR2 SVGEGT, per germline. The CDR3 DNA reads TGTGCCAGCAGATATATAGGCGCGAACACTGAAGCTTTCTTT. Protein product: CASRYIGANTEAFF.

CDR3 coding DNA: TGTGCCAGCAACCAAAGGGGGACTGAAGCTTTCTTT. Translated: CASNQRGTEAFF. The J gene is TRBJ1-1, the V gene TRBV28, with D possibly TRBD1 on 6 matching bases. The V gene lost 7 bases and the J gene lost 5 bases, with 11 bases spanning the gap. The germline gives CDR1 MDHEN, CDR2 SYDVKM. This CDR3 comprises 12 residues. Full variable domain (outside the CDR3, taken from reference TRBV28 and TRBJ1-1): DVKVTQSSRYLVKRTGEKVFLECVQDMDHENMFWYRQDPGLGLRLIYFSYDVKMKEKGDIPEGYSVSREKKERFSLILESASTNQTSMYLCASNQRGTEAFFGQGTRLTVV.

The chain has TRBV10-3 and TRBJ1-2; D might be TRBD1 (6 bases). CDR1 is ENHRY and CDR2 is SYGVKD in the germline V gene. V lost 2 bases to trimming and J lost 7 bases, with 11 bases between them. CDR3 length equals 13 residues. The CDR3 sequence: CAISEPQGFGYTF. The CDR3 DNA sequence: TGTGCCATCAGTGAGCCACAGGGTTTTGGCTACACCTTC.

This clonotype appeared once. The chain links TRBV5-1 to TRBJ2-2, with no clear D. CDR3 length: 12 amino acids. Per germline, CDR1 SGHRS and CDR2 YFSETQ. Trimming took off 4 bases at V and 9 bases at J, with 10 bases between the two ends. The CDR3 DNA reads TGCGCCAGCAGCGCACTGCCCCGGGAGCTGTTTTTT. Translated: CASSALPRELFF.

The chain recombines TRBV28 with TRBJ2-5; 12 positions match TRBD2. The germline CDR1 and CDR2 sequences are MDHEN and SYDVKM. This CDR3 contains 18 residues. J gave up 5 bases and V 5 bases, and 15 bases lay outside the gene matches. The CDR3, as DNA: TGTGCCAGCAGTAAAAGACTAGCGGGAGAGGGAATTGGGGAGACCCAGTACTTC. It encodes CASSKRLAGEGIGETQYF.

This chain joins TRBV27 and TRBJ2-3, with D unresolved. The length of the CDR3 is 14 residues. Between the trimmed V and J ends, which lost 6 bases and 0 bases, there was a span of 10 bases. Germline V gives CDR1 MNHEY, CDR2 SMNVEV (reference sequence). The CDR3 region has the DNA TGTGCCAGCAGCTGGGGTAAAAGCACAGATACGCAGTATTTT. Protein product: CASSWGKSTDTQYF.

This clonotype showed up just a few times. Because it lacks the conserved phenylalanine or tryptophan at the end, this CDR3 is likely a read error. No DNA is shown, since the ends of the CDR3 on it are uncertain; the CDR3 is the one TCRdb lists. The gene calls are TRBV3-1 and TRBJ1-5; the table's D call TRBD1 went unverified against the DNA. Per the germline V gene, CDR1 is LGHDT and CDR2 is YNNKEL (reference sequence). A total of 11 residues make up the CDR3, ends included. The CDR3 sequence: CASSHQRQYIL.

The genes are TRBV15 and TRBJ2-5; TRBD1 matches at 10 bases. From germline, CDR1 is LNHNV and CDR2 YYDKDF (reference sequence). CDR3 length equals 20 residues. J was trimmed by 2 bases and V by 1 base; bases with no gene match: 16. The CDR3: CATSRGGGQGTRYIQETQYF. CDR3 sequence (DNA): TGTGCCACCAGCAGAGGCGGGGGACAGGGGACCCGCTACATTCAAGAGACCCAGTACTTC. Looking up the rest from reference TRBV15 and TRBJ2-5 gives the full variable domain: DAMVIQNPRYQVTQFGKPVTLSCSQTLNHNVMYWYQQKSSQAPKLLFHYYDKDFNNEADTPDNFQSRRPNTSFCFLDIRSPGLGDTAMYLCATSRGGGQGTRYIQETQYFGPGTRLLVL.

The chain employs TRBV7-7 and TRBJ2-2; D perhaps matches TRBD1 (5 bases). V dropped 1 base and J dropped 1 base, with 7 bases sitting between them. Germline CDR1 SSHAT, CDR2 FNYEAQ (reference sequence). The length of the CDR3 is 15 residues. The CDR3 loop is CASSLGQGNTGELFF. The CDR3 DNA follows: TGTGCCAGCAGCTTAGGGCAGGGGAACACCGGGGAGCTGTTTTTT. The full variable domain, with the rest looked up from reference TRBV7-7 and TRBJ2-2, is GAGVSQSPRYKVTKRGQDVTLRCDPISSHATLYWYQQALGQGPEFLTYFNYEAQPDKSGLPSDRFSAERPEGSISTLTIQRTEQRDSAMYRCASSLGQGNTGELFFGEGSRLTVL.

DNA of the CDR3: TGTGCCAGCAGGGGTCGCACAGATACGCAGTATTTT. This codes for CASRGRTDTQYF. This chain uses TRBV6-2 or TRBV6-3 with TRBJ2-3, with D unclear. This CDR3 region has 12 residues. Per the germline V gene, CDR1 is MNHEY and CDR2 is SVGEGT. V dropped 6 bases and J dropped 1 base, with 5 bases sitting between them.